This T cell receptor beta chain derives from a study of graft-versus-host responses after intestinal transplantation. As for the study in general: Recipients got multivisceral, liver-intestinal, or isolated intestinal transplants. Tacrolimus and steroids were given for around three years to all recipients after anti-thymocyte globulin induction. Points from the study as a whole: Among circulating GvH clones, peak levels were associated with early post-transplant declines in HvG clones. Some GvH clones appeared in ileal mucosa or blood before recipient bone marrow.

Repertoires were generated with immunoSEQ multiplex PCR, while TCRdb's copy carries only in-frame clones and drops some. The sample has about 110,000 clones, just over 90% seen once; the top ten hold 0.4% to 0.55%. Turning to this clone: Antigen unknown.

Between the trimmed V and J ends, which lost 0 bases and 5 bases, there was a span of 11 bases. The germline gives CDR1 GTSNPN, CDR2 SVGIG (reference sequence). The length of the CDR3 is 13 residues. V gene TRBV30 combines with J gene TRBJ2-7; D gene unclear. Here the sequenced sample was unstimulated CD8+ T cells sorted from spleen or lymph node cells, taken before intestinal transplant. This receptor was identified in a human donor who received an intestinal transplant. The CDR3 DNA reads TGTGCCTGGAGTGTACATGGCACCGACGAGCAGTACTTC. As protein: CAWSVHGTDEQYF.